The 26 T cell receptor beta chains listed next were all sequenced from one sample in a study of OX40 agonist ivuxolimab in advanced cancers. Library creation used the immunoSEQ multiplex PCR assay. TCRdb carries this immuneACCESS record with in-frame sequences only. Its versions omit some clonotypes, under half of them owing to an unresolved V gene in the studies checked, with the rest unexplained. In all, the sample holds around 74,000 clones, and roughly nine tenths of those were seen once. Clones ranked in the top ten supply approximately 2.3% of the sample. Here the sequenced sample was CD4+ or CD8+ T cells sorted from blood, taken in a trial of the OX40 agonist ivuxolimab. The receptors come from an adult with an advanced solid tumor such as melanoma, head and neck, liver or kidney cancer.

The CDR3 nucleotides are TGTGCAAGTCGCTTAGCAAACCGGGACAGGGCGTATGGCTACACCTTC. Its protein product is CASRLANRDRAYGYTF. This sequence joins TRBV12-2 and TRBJ1-2; TRBD1 is the table's D call and was not checked against the DNA. TRBV12-2 is shown as a pseudogene. The CDR3 runs to 16 residues.

The V call is TRBV11-2, the J call TRBJ2-5; D gene unclear. Germline CDR1 is SGHAT and CDR2 is FQNNGV. Trimming stripped 2 bases from V and 2 bases from J, with 9 bases between. This CDR3 has 14 residues. CDR3: CASSLSRLQETQYF. In nucleotides, the CDR3 is TGTGCCAGCAGCTTAAGCAGGCTACAAGAGACCCAGTACTTC. The full variable domain, its missing parts supplied by reference TRBV11-2 and TRBJ2-5, is EAGVAQSPRYKIIEKRQSVAFWCNPISGHATLYWYQQILGQGPKLLIQFQNNGVVDDSQLPKDRFSAERLKGVDSTLKIQPAKLEDSAVYLCASSLSRLQETQYFGPGTRLLVL.

The chain uses TRBV7-8 and TRBJ1-3; 7 bases map to TRBD1. The V segment lost 5 bases and the J segment 3 bases; nucleotides outside the gene matches: 7. CDR3 size: 15 residues. CDR1 and CDR2 from the germline V gene are SGHVS and FQNEAQ. The CDR3 DNA sequence: TGTGCCAGCAGCCCGGGACAGAATGTTGGAAACACCATATATTTT. Translated, it gives CASSPGQNVGNTIYF.

The chain carries TRBV28 and TRBJ2-7, with D tentatively TRBD1 (6 bases). The CDR3 runs 14 residues. V lost 7 bases and J 1 base, leaving 14 bases between the germline ends. Germline V gene lookup returns CDR1 MDHEN and CDR2 SYDVKM. Here the CDR3 DNA reads TGTGCCAGCAAAAAGGGAGACAGGTCCTACGAGCAGTACTTC. This encodes CASKKGDRSYEQYF.

This clone was detected once. This chain joins TRBV5-1 and TRBJ2-5; unclear D gene. The CDR3 loop spans 13 amino acids. CDR1 is SGHRS and CDR2 is YFSETQ in the germline V gene. Deletions cut 2 bases from V and 1 base from J, with 6 bases between. The CDR3 loop is CASSFRIQETQYF. CDR3 DNA: TGCGCCAGCAGCTTCAGGATCCAAGAGACCCAGTACTTC. The complete variable domain, with remaining parts taken from reference TRBV5-1 and TRBJ2-5, reads KAGVTQTPRYLIKTRGQQVTLSCSPISGHRSVSWYQQTPGQGLQFLFEYFSETQRNKGNFPGRFSGRQFSNSRSEMNVSTLELGDSALYLCASSFRIQETQYFGPGTRLLVL.

CDR3 amino acids: CASMTPHIYEQYF. The CDR3 nucleotides are TGTGCTAGTATGACTCCGCACATCTACGAGCAGTACTTC. V is TRBV12-5 and J is TRBJ2-7; unclear D gene. Trimming cost V 8 bases and J 3 bases, with 14 bases left between them. Germline V gene data show CDR1 as LGHNT and CDR2 as FRNRAP. The CDR3 contains 13 residues. Using reference TRBV12-5 and TRBJ2-7 for the parts outside the CDR3, the full variable domain is DARVTQTPRHKVTEMGQEVTMRCQPILGHNTVFWYRQTMMQGLELLAYFRNRAPLDDSGMPKDRFSAEMPDATLATLKIQPSEPRDSAVYFCASMTPHIYEQYFGPGTRLTVT.

The chain couples TRBV5-1 to TRBJ2-5, with TRBD1 matching over 7 bases. Looked up from germline, CDR1 is SGHRS and CDR2 is YFSETQ. V gave up 3 bases and J gave up 4 bases; unmatched junction bases: 9. CDR3 length equals 15 residues. CDR3 protein: CASSSLGTEGETQYF. In DNA, the CDR3 is TGCGCCAGCAGCTCTCTCGGGACAGAGGGAGAGACCCAGTACTTC.

J is TRBJ1-2 and V is TRBV6-5, with TRBD1 identical over 11 bases. CDR3 length: 14 amino acids. The J segment lost 6 bases and the V segment lost 5 bases, leaving 5 bases of the junction unmatched. Germline V lookup: CDR1 MNHEY, CDR2 SVGAGI. This CDR3 is CASSPRTGGNGYTF. The CDR3 nucleotides are TGTGCCAGCAGTCCGAGGACAGGGGGCAATGGCTACACCTTC.

J is TRBJ2-5 and V is TRBV5-1; D ambiguous. The CDR3 is 15 amino acids. Germline values: CDR1 SGHRS, CDR2 YFSETQ. Trimming left V 0 bases short and J 1 base short, with 10 bases between. The DNA of the CDR3 is TGCGCCAGCAGCTTGGTACGGGTGTCCCAAGAGACCCAGTACTTC. Translation gives CASSLVRVSQETQYF.

The chain carries TRBV5-4 and TRBJ1-2; 7 nucleotides align to TRBD1. Losses at the gene ends were 2 bases for V and 4 bases for J; bases not matched to a gene: 11. The CDR3 covers 16 residues. In germline, CDR1 is SGHNT, CDR2 YYREEE (reference sequence). CDR3 DNA: TGTGCCAGCAGCTTACCCTGGACAGGAGGGTCCTATGGCTACACCTTC. Protein sequence: CASSLPWTGGSYGYTF.

The chain uses TRBV6-4 and TRBJ1-2; 12 nucleotides align to TRBD1. The J segment lost 3 bases and the V segment lost 4 bases, leaving 6 bases of the junction unmatched. CDR3 length: 16 residues. CDR1 MRHNA and CDR2 SNTAGT come from the germline V gene. In DNA, the CDR3 is TGTGCCAGCAGTGCCGGGACAGGGGGCACCGACTATGGCTACACCTTC. It is translated as CASSAGTGGTDYGYTF.

The table lists this clone with a few counts. The V and J genes are TRBV19 and TRBJ1-2; D ambiguous. The CDR3 length is 13 residues. The germline gives CDR1 LNHDA, CDR2 SQIVND (reference sequence). Trimming left V 7 bases short and J 2 bases short, with 11 bases between. CDR3 region: CASTLTENYGYTF. The DNA of the CDR3 is TGTGCCAGTACTCTGACTGAAAACTATGGCTACACCTTC.

The chain links TRBV7-9 to TRBJ2-7; TRBD1 is a possible D gene (6 bases). V lost 4 bases to trimming and J lost 1 base, with 11 bases between them. This CDR3 has 14 residues. CDR1 is SEHNR and CDR2 is FQNEAQ in the germline V gene (reference sequence). The CDR3 nucleotides read TGTGCCAGCAGCTACACAGGGATTTCCTACGAGCAGTACTTC. It is translated as CASSYTGISYEQYF.

The V and J genes are TRBV10-3 and TRBJ2-6; perhaps TRBD1 as D (5 bases). V lost 6 bases and J lost 3, with 15 bases in between. CDR3 size: 16 residues. Germline values: CDR1 ENHRY, CDR2 SYGVKD. DNA of the CDR3: TGTGCCATCAGCCAAGGAGACAGCCTTGGGGCCAACGTCCTGACTTTC. As protein: CAISQGDSLGANVLTF.

The chain joins TRBV5-1 to TRBJ1-4; a possible D gene is TRBD1 (6 bases). The CDR3 runs 14 residues. From germline, CDR1 is SGHRS and CDR2 YFSETQ. Trimming took 0 bases from V and 8 from J, leaving 11 bases between them. The CDR3 spells CASSLEQGGEKLFF. In DNA form, the CDR3 reads TGCGCCAGCAGCTTGGAACAGGGTGGGGAAAAACTGTTTTTT.

The V gene is TRBV28, the J gene TRBJ1-1; D might be TRBD1 (6 bases). The germline CDR1 and CDR2 sequences are MDHEN and SYDVKM. The V end lost 6 bases, the J end lost 5 bases, and 13 bases lay between the germline ends. This CDR3 is built from 13 residues. The CDR3, as DNA: TGTGCCAGCAGGCTACAGGGAGGTACTGAAGCTTTCTTT. It translates to CASRLQGGTEAFF.

The V and J genes are TRBV4-1 and TRBJ1-1; 7 nucleotides agree with TRBD1. The germline gives CDR1 MGHRA, CDR2 YSYEKL. Trimming removed 0 bases from V and 8 bases from J; junction bases left unmatched: 3. The CDR3 runs to 13 residues. CDR3 sequence reads: CASSQDSDREAFF. CDR3 DNA sequence: TGCGCCAGCAGCCAAGATTCGGACAGGGAAGCTTTCTTT.

CDR3 protein: CASSFRPSRDQPQHF. CDR3 DNA: TGTGCCAGCAGCTTTAGACCGTCCAGAGATCAGCCCCAGCATTTT. V and J are TRBV7-2 and TRBJ1-5, with D unresolved. Germline loops: CDR1 SGHTA, CDR2 FQGNSA. V shed 3 bases and J shed 5 bases, with 14 bases lying between them. This CDR3 has 15 amino acids.

The V call is TRBV5-6, the J call TRBJ1-1; 7 bases align to TRBD1. This CDR3 contains 14 residues. Germline assignment: CDR1 SGHDT and CDR2 YYEEEE. J was trimmed by 0 bases and V by 5 bases; bases with no gene match: 4. The CDR3 is CASSFRGLNTEAFF. The CDR3 bases are TGTGCCAGCAGTTTCAGGGGGTTGAACACTGAAGCTTTCTTT.

This clone appeared a few times. The chain couples TRBV30 to TRBJ1-5; D gene unclear. This CDR3 has 13 amino acids. Germline V gene sequence: CDR1 GTSNPN, CDR2 SVGIG (reference sequence). The ends were cut back, 0 bases at V and 5 bases at J, with 8 bases in the middle. CDR3: CAWSVRVHQPQHF. CDR3 in DNA: TGTGCCTGGAGTGTAAGAGTCCATCAGCCCCAGCATTTT.

CDR3 in amino acids: CASSPTGQGIGETQYF. CDR3 in DNA: TGTGCCAGCTCACCAACCGGACAGGGGATAGGGGAGACCCAGTACTTC. V gene TRBV18 combines with J gene TRBJ2-5; 9 nucleotides align to TRBD1. Unmatched junction bases numbered 9, after V lost 2 bases and J lost 5 bases. In germline, CDR1 is KGHSH, CDR2 LQKENI. The CDR3 length is 16 residues.

This rearrangement joins TRBV30 to TRBJ1-4; D is uncertain. CDR1 and CDR2 (germline): GTSNPN, SVGIG (reference sequence). V lost 1 base to trimming and J lost 5 bases, with 11 bases between them. This CDR3 has 14 amino acids. The CDR3, as DNA: TGTGCCTGGAGTGGTGGCAGTTCCAATGAAAAACTGTTTTTT. Protein product: CAWSGGSSNEKLFF. The variable domain in full, with the rest retrieved from reference TRBV30 and TRBJ1-4, is SQTIHQWPATLVQPVGSPLSLECTVEGTSNPNLYWYRQAAGRGLQLLFYSVGIGQISSEVPQNLSASRPQDRQFILSSKKLLLSDSGFYLCAWSGGSSNEKLFFGSGTQLSVL.

This clone was detected only once. The chain carries TRBV7-2 and TRBJ2-7; a weak D match, TRBD1 (5 bases). The germline V gene has CDR1 SGHTA and CDR2 FQGNSA. There are 15 residues in the CDR3. V lost 1 base and J lost 2, with 12 bases in between. CDR3 residues: CASSLESQGPYEQYF. CDR3 sequence (DNA): TGTGCCAGCAGCTTAGAGTCCCAGGGCCCCTACGAGCAGTACTTC.

The chain uses TRBV28 and TRBJ1-5, with a weak D call TRBD1 (5 bases). Between the trimmed V and J ends, which lost 8 bases and 7 bases, there was a span of 12 bases. Germline loops: CDR1 MDHEN, CDR2 SYDVKM. This CDR3 has 12 amino acids. CDR3 nucleotide sequence: TGTGCCAGCGGGCAGGGTACCCAGCCCCAGCATTTT. This gives the protein CASGQGTQPQHF.

The chain links TRBV7-9 to TRBJ1-2, with a weak D call TRBD1 (6 bases). Germline loops: CDR1 SEHNR, CDR2 FQNEAQ (reference sequence). The CDR3 covers 13 residues. V shed 2 bases and J shed 7 bases, with 11 bases lying between them. The CDR3 protein is CASSLMGARGYTF. The CDR3 region has the DNA TGTGCCAGCAGCTTAATGGGGGCGCGTGGCTACACCTTC.

The chain combines TRBV7-2 with TRBJ1-5, with D tentatively TRBD1 (5 bases). The V gene lost 5 bases and the J gene lost 0 bases, with 8 bases spanning the gap. This CDR3 contains 14 residues. Germline CDR1 is SGHTA and CDR2 is FQGNSA. The CDR3, as DNA: TGTGCCAGCAGCGCGGGGGGTAGCAATCAGCCCCAGCATTTT. This sequence encodes CASSAGGSNQPQHF.